These T cell receptor beta chains were read from a single sample in a study of OX40 agonist ivuxolimab in advanced cancers. The assay was immunoSEQ multiplex PCR, and TCRdb's table has in-frame clones only and misses some. The sample includes more than 75,000 clones, about 88% of them seen just once. The material was CD4+ or CD8+ T cells sorted from blood, obtained in a trial of the OX40 agonist ivuxolimab. All receptors come from an adult with an advanced solid tumor such as melanoma, head and neck, liver or kidney cancer. Each CDR3 is given with its conserved first and last residue. D genes are given only for firm matches. Clone size appears in some rows only: once, few, many, or a class for an expanded clone.

d_gene	v_gene	abundance	j_gene	CDR3aa	CDR3nt
-	TRBV2	-	TRBJ2-2	CASSEAGETGELFF	TGTGCCAGCAGTGAAGCAGGGGAGACCGGGGAGCTGTTTTTT
-	TRBV7-3	-	TRBJ2-6	CASSLGGPNPSGANVLTF	TGTGCCAGCAGCTTAGGGGGGCCAAACCCCTCTGGGGCCAACGTCCTGACTTTC
TRBD2	TRBV2	-	TRBJ2-4	CASTSSGGGGKNIQYF	TGTGCCAGCACTTCTAGCGGGGGTGGGGGCAAAAACATTCAGTACTTC
TRBD2	TRBV2	-	TRBJ2-2	CASFRGRNTGELFF	TGTGCCAGCTTCCGCGGGAGAAACACCGGGGAGCTGTTTTTT
-	TRBV5-1	-	TRBJ1-4	CASSLVAVANEKLFF	TGCGCCAGCAGCTTGGTTGCGGTGGCGAATGAAAAACTGTTTTTT
TRBD2	TRBV7-2	-	TRBJ2-7	CASSPRPSGSAYEQYF	TGTGCCAGCAGCCCCCGCCCCAGCGGGAGCGCCTACGAGCAGTACTTC
-	TRBV20-1	-	TRBJ2-3	CSAMLELTQYF	TGCAGTGCTATGCTTGAGCTTACGCAGTATTTT
TRBD2	TRBV7-3	-	TRBJ2-3	CASSPAAGLVGPDTQYF	TGTGCCAGCAGCCCCGCCGCTGGACTAGTTGGTCCAGATACGCAGTATTTT
-	TRBV20-1	-	TRBJ1-4	CSARGEKLFF	TGCAGTGCTAGGGGTGAAAAACTGTTTTTT
TRBD1	TRBV19	-	TRBJ2-3	CASSPRDRYLDTQYF	TGTGCCAGTAGCCCCCGGGACAGGTACTTAGATACGCAGTATTTT
TRBD2	TRBV7-3	-	TRBJ2-1	CASSLAPGTRYEQFF	TGTGCCAGCAGCTTGGCCCCCGGGACTAGATACGAGCAGTTCTTC
-	TRBV7-3	-	TRBJ1-1	CASSRQKNTEAFF	TGTGCCAGCAGCAGACAGAAGAACACTGAAGCTTTCTTT
TRBD1	TRBV5-8	-	TRBJ2-5	CASSIHRGEEQYF	TGTGCCAGCAGCATTCACAGGGGGGAAGAGCAGTACTTC
TRBD1	TRBV14	-	TRBJ2-3	CASSQINRGKDTQYF	TGTGCCAGCAGCCAAATCAACAGGGGGAAAGATACGCAGTATTTT
TRBD2	TRBV11-2	few	TRBJ2-3	CASSPRLAAEGDTQYF	TGTGCCAGCAGCCCCCGACTAGCGGCGGAGGGGGATACGCAGTATTTT
-	TRBV14	-	TRBJ2-1	CASSQGGVTYEQFF	TGTGCCAGCAGCCAAGGGGGCGTAACCTATGAGCAGTTCTTC
-	TRBV6-6	-	TRBJ2-5	CASSLGGRRETQYF	TGTGCCAGCAGTCTCGGGGGGCGGAGGGAGACCCAGTACTTC
TRBD1	TRBV6-6	-	TRBJ2-7	CASSDRDRGHEQYF	TGTGCCAGCAGCGACCGGGACAGGGGCCACGAGCAGTACTTC
-	TRBV18	-	TRBJ1-4	CASSPTRGEKLFF	TGTGCCAGCTCACCAACGAGAGGCGAAAAACTGTTTTTT
-	TRBV4-2	-	TRBJ1-2	CASSQVTGLNGYTF	TGTGCCAGCAGCCAAGTCACGGGTTTAAATGGCTACACCTTC
-	TRBV7-7	-	TRBJ1-6	CASSINVAGHNSPLHF	TGTGCCAGCAGCATAAACGTCGCGGGGCATAATTCACCCCTCCACTTT
TRBD1	TRBV19	-	TRBJ1-4	CASRWDSILFF	TGTGCCAGTAGGTGGGACAGCATACTGTTTTTT
-	TRBV18	-	TRBJ2-5	CASSPLLDETQYF	TGTGCCAGCTCACCACTACTAGACGAGACCCAGTACTTC
TRBD1	TRBV4-1	-	TRBJ1-2	CASSQDTPKGQTTNYGYTF	TGCGCCAGCAGCCAAGATACTCCAAAGGGACAGACAACTAACTATGGCTACACCTTC
TRBD1	TRBV18	-	TRBJ2-7	CASSPNRAGGPYEQYF	TGTGCCAGCTCACCGAACAGGGCAGGGGGCCCCTACGAGCAGTACTTC
-	TRBV7-9	-	TRBJ1-1	CASSPESGIAFF	TGTGCCAGCAGCCCCGAAAGCGGTATAGCTTTCTTT
-	TRBV5-1	-	TRBJ1-1	CASSSAGYSRAEAFF	TGCGCCAGCAGCTCGGCGGGCTATTCCAGGGCTGAAGCTTTCTTT
-	TRBV10-3	-	TRBJ1-2	CAISERVGYGYTF	TGTGCCATCAGTGAGAGGGTGGGGTATGGCTACACCTTC
-	TRBV6-5	-	TRBJ2-1	CASRASKSSYNEQFF	TGTGCCAGCAGGGCGAGTAAGAGCTCCTACAATGAGCAGTTCTTC
-	TRBV4-1	-	TRBJ1-2	CASSQGSGARGYGYTF	TGCGCCAGCAGCCAAGGATCGGGGGCGAGGGGCTATGGCTACACCTTC
-	TRBV7-2	-	TRBJ2-5	CASGRSQETQYF	TGTGCCAGCGGAAGGTCCCAAGAGACCCAGTACTTC
-	TRBV7-9	-	TRBJ1-3	CASSFGAQNGNTIYF	TGTGCCAGCAGCTTCGGGGCACAAAACGGAAACACCATATATTTT
-	TRBV6-1	-	TRBJ2-7	CASSGSGSKYEQYF	TGTGCCAGCAGTGGATCAGGGTCAAAATACGAGCAGTACTTC
TRBD1	TRBV7-9	-	TRBJ2-7	CASSASGTGAF	TGTGCCAGCAGCGCCTCCGGGACAGGGGCCTTC
-	TRBV5-1	-	TRBJ2-5	CASSFQTREETQYF	TGCGCCAGCAGCTTTCAGACAAGAGAAGAGACCCAGTACTTC
-	TRBV18	-	TRBJ2-2	CASSPTGQQNTGELFF	TGTGCCAGCTCACCCACAGGGCAACAAAACACCGGGGAGCTGTTTTTT
TRBD1	TRBV11-2	-	TRBJ1-2	CASSLGQGANYGYTF	TGTGCCAGCAGCTTAGGACAGGGGGCTAACTATGGCTACACCTTC
TRBD1	TRBV30	-	TRBJ1-1	CAWSVRDRNTEAFF	TGTGCCTGGAGTGTAAGGGACAGGAACACTGAAGCTTTCTTT
-	TRBV7-9	-	TRBJ2-5	CASTPTPYGEKQETQYF	TGTGCCAGCACCCCAACCCCCTATGGGGAGAAACAAGAGACCCAGTACTTC
-	TRBV11-3	-	TRBJ2-6	CASSLSGPYSGANVLTF	TGTGCCAGCAGCTTATCAGGCCCTTACTCTGGGGCCAACGTCCTGACTTTC
-	TRBV11-2	once	TRBJ1-1	CASSLAGRGKNTEAFF	TGTGCCAGCAGCTTGGCGGGACGGGGGAAGAACACTGAAGCTTTCTTT
-	TRBV7-9	-	TRBJ2-7	CASSLGHIYEQYF	TGTGCCAGCAGCTTAGGCCATATCTACGAGCAGTACTTC